This is a list of T cell receptor beta chains from one sample in a study of blood T cell repertoires in COVID-19. Libraries were prepared by immunoSEQ multiplex PCR; TCRdb keeps only in-frame clonotypes and omits some of them. The sample has approximately 44,000 clones, roughly nine tenths seen once. The source material was peripheral blood. The receptors derive from a woman of 80 years or more with acute or convalescent COVID-19. CDR3s leave out the opening cysteine and the closing phenylalanine or tryptophan. The listing skips clone size in some rows; elsewhere it reads once, few, many or a size class.

j_call	clone_size	v_call	cdr3_aa
TRBJ2-4	.	TRBV2	ASKGGGSIQY
TRBJ1-6	few	TRBV19	ASSGAPWNSPLH
TRBJ2-1	.	TRBV6-1	ASSEGRIPTNEQF
TRBJ2-1	.	TRBV5-1	ASSLRPGTSGGSYNEQF
TRBJ2-2	.	TRBV28	ASRGAGELF
TRBJ2-1	once	TRBV21-1	ASSKMGAEDEQF
TRBJ2-3	.	TRBV2	ASTAGQGSTDTQY
TRBJ1-3	few	TRBV11-2	ASSPGSLTSGNTIY
TRBJ2-3	.	TRBV10-3	AISGGGIDTQY
TRBJ1-2	.	TRBV5-5	ASSWGTLTYGYT
TRBJ1-1	.	TRBV24-1	ATSDHGTGVDTEAF
TRBJ2-3	few	TRBV5-1	ASSPLAGGLTSTDTQY
TRBJ2-3	.	TRBV5-4	ASSFRLAEYTDTQY
TRBJ2-5	.	TRBV27	ASRGRDRGRETQY
TRBJ2-3	.	TRBV13	ASSLGVRVGSTQY
TRBJ1-5	.	TRBV6-1	ASSERWTADQPQH
TRBJ1-1	.	TRBV11-2	ASSLEGRATEAF
TRBJ2-1	.	TRBV11-2	ASSQPGTRKPYNEQF
TRBJ1-2	.	TRBV5-1	ASSLMGSRGYT
TRBJ2-7	.	TRBV30	ATNRVRGYEQY
TRBJ1-5	.	TRBV12-3/TRBV12-4	ASSLGGYQPQH
TRBJ2-5	.	TRBV13	ASSQSSGGAWETQY
TRBJ2-7	.	TRBV11-2	ASSLFGASYEQY
TRBJ2-1	.	TRBV7-6	ASSLAVEGRGFYNEQF
TRBJ2-2	.	TRBV19	ASTLLRNTGELF
TRBJ2-5	.	TRBV7-6	ASSPEASGVAQY
TRBJ2-3	.	TRBV9	ASSPRSGLAGGPTDTQY
TRBJ2-5	.	TRBV20-1	SASVSGGIGETQY
TRBJ1-2	.	TRBV30	AWSATRSGTYGYT
TRBJ2-5	once	TRBV6-5	ASSWGTQETQY
TRBJ1-2	.	TRBV3-1/TRBV3-2	ASSQGARNGYT
TRBJ1-1	.	TRBV11-2	ASSLAPNTEAF
TRBJ1-2	.	TRBV19	ASSSLGQGANYGYT
TRBJ1-1	.	TRBV3-1/TRBV3-2	ASSPSIGTEAF
TRBJ2-3	once	TRBV7-2	ASSLAGARGRDTQY
TRBJ1-2	.	TRBV11-2	ASSLEAGKGYT
TRBJ2-1	once	TRBV6-5	ASVRGNEQF